This entry lists 11 T cell receptor beta chains sequenced from one sample in a study of T cell responses to AZD1222 COVID-19 vaccine. Repertoires were generated with immunoSEQ multiplex PCR, while TCRdb's copy carries only in-frame clones and drops some. The sample shows about 140,000 clones, around 92% of them seen only once. Specimen: peripheral blood, collected after recovery from COVID-19. These receptors all come from an adult who had recovered from COVID-19.

This clone appeared once. The chain carries TRBV28 and TRBJ1-3, with 7 bases fitting TRBD1. The CDR3 has 17 amino acids. V was pared by 8 bases and J by 4 bases, with 17 bases of the junction left unmatched. Looked up from germline, CDR1 is MDHEN and CDR2 is SYDVKM. The chain's CDR3 is CASLIGGAQGEGNTIYF. Written as DNA, the CDR3 is TGTGCCAGCTTAATTGGGGGGGCGCAGGGGGAAGGAAACACCATATATTTT.

The rearrangement joins TRBV7-6 to TRBJ2-1, with 12 bases fitting TRBD2. Germline CDR1 and CDR2: SGHVS and FNYEAQ. The CDR3 length is 16 residues. V was pared by 2 bases and J by 7 bases, with 6 bases of the junction left unmatched. The CDR3 region is CASSLLSSGRGNEQFF. CDR3 coding DNA: TGTGCCAGCAGCTTATTGTCTAGCGGGAGGGGGAATGAGCAGTTCTTC.

The chain employs TRBV9 and TRBJ2-2; tentatively, D is TRBD1 or TRBD2 (5 bases each). The CDR3 has 17 residues. CDR1 is SGDLS, CDR2 YYNGEE, per germline. Trimming took off 3 bases at V and 6 bases at J, with 21 bases between the two ends. The CDR3 loop reads CASSGGFRGRGAGELFF. The CDR3 DNA reads TGTGCCAGCAGCGGTGGGTTTCGGGGCCGAGGGGCCGGGGAGCTGTTTTTT.

V is TRBV27 and J is TRBJ2-7; maybe TRBD1 (5 bases). From germline, CDR1 is MNHEY and CDR2 SMNVEV (reference sequence). With 4 bases removed from V and 9 bases from J, the gap between germline ends came to 22 bases. This CDR3 has 15 amino acids. CDR3 amino acids: CASSSQGTLSSRQYF. CDR3 sequence (DNA): TGTGCCAGCAGTTCCCAGGGAACTCTATCCTCCCGGCAGTACTTC.

The genes are TRBV6-1 and TRBJ2-7, with TRBD1 matching 8 bases. V lost 3 bases, J lost 5 bases, and 6 bases stayed unmatched. The CDR3 spans 14 residues. Germline loops: CDR1 MNHNS, CDR2 SASEGT. The CDR3 DNA reads as TGTGCCAGCAGTGACGGACAGGGATTCAACGAGCAGTACTTC. The encoded protein is CASSDGQGFNEQYF.

The rearrangement uses TRBV27 and TRBJ1-6, with D possibly matching TRBD1 (5 bases). Looked up from germline, CDR1 is MNHEY and CDR2 is SMNVEV (reference sequence). V lost 5 bases, J lost 8 bases, and 10 bases lay in between. This CDR3 is built from 13 residues. The CDR3 here is CASSLGGDSPLHF. The CDR3 DNA sequence: TGTGCCAGCAGTCTCGGGGGGGATTCACCCCTCCACTTT.

The rearrangement joins TRBV5-8 to TRBJ2-5, with TRBD1 matching over 8 bases. The CDR3 is 13 amino acids. V gave up 2 bases and J gave up 4 bases; unmatched junction bases: 1. Germline V CDR1 and CDR2: SGHTS, YDEGEE. Here the CDR3 reads CASSFGTGETQYF. The CDR3, as DNA: TGTGCCAGCAGCTTTGGGACAGGAGAGACCCAGTACTTC.

V and J are TRBV12-3 or TRBV12-4 and TRBJ2-3; D not resolved. V was clipped by 6 bases and J by 4 bases, with 5 bases between them. The CDR3 is made up of 11 amino acids. The DNA for the CDR3 is TGTGCCAGCAGCCGATCAGATACGCAGTATTTT. Its protein product is CASSRSDTQYF.

This chain connects TRBV28 to TRBJ1-5, with a possible D match to TRBD1 (6 bases). Germline V gives CDR1 MDHEN, CDR2 SYDVKM. The germline V and J ends were trimmed by 5 bases and 6 bases, with 20 bases remaining between them. This CDR3 has 16 amino acids. The CDR3 loop is CASSPLRDTKIQPQHF. DNA of the CDR3: TGTGCCAGCAGTCCTCTAAGGGACACGAAGATTCAGCCCCAGCATTTT.

The chain uses TRBV4-1 and TRBJ2-7; TRBD1 agrees at 8 bases. Germline CDR1 is MGHRA and CDR2 is YSYEKL. The CDR3 runs to 16 residues. Trimming removed 0 bases from V and 4 bases from J; junction bases left unmatched: 8. CDR3 region: CASSQDLPGGGYEQYF. The CDR3 nucleotides are TGCGCCAGCAGCCAAGATCTCCCAGGGGGCGGATACGAGCAGTACTTC.

V is TRBV21-1 and J is TRBJ2-7; the D segment call TRBD2 is taken from the table without a DNA check. TRBV21-1 is designated a pseudogene. The CDR3 sequence is 12 residues long. CDR3 in amino acids: CADHGSQSEQYF. CDR3 bases: TGTGCGGATCACGGGAGTCAATCCGAGCAGTACTTC.